This note documents a single TCR beta chain sequence. Its target is unknown. Germline V gene lookup returns CDR1 MNHEY and CDR2 SMNVEV (reference sequence). Losses at the gene ends were 7 bases for V and 2 bases for J; bases not matched to a gene: 18. The CDR3 runs 20 residues. Some clones are missing from TCRdb's copy, which holds only in-frame ones; the method was immunoSEQ multiplex PCR. This sample has more than 150,000 clones; approximately 90% occur once, and the top ten carry approximately 2%. This sample is drawn from a study of T cell responses to AZD1222 COVID-19 vaccine. Study-wide results and caveats: Donors, mostly white British, included more females; clonal diversity was possibly underestimated. Reportedly, nearly half of unique spike TCRs recognized epitopes outside B.1.351/B.1.1.7 mutations. Repertoire collection took place solely once the T cell response had peaked.

V gene TRBV27 combines with J gene TRBJ2-1, with 12 bases fitting TRBD2. The source material was peripheral blood, sampled on day 0 of AZD1222 vaccination. The sequence was obtained from an adult in good health. This CDR3 is CASIRDGLAGLILPYNEQFF. The DNA for the CDR3 is TGTGCCAGCATTAGAGATGGACTAGCGGGATTGATCCTCCCCTACAATGAGCAGTTCTTC.